The 18 T cell receptor beta chains reported below all come from one sample, sequenced in a study of blood T cells in healthy people across ages. Primers used in a second PCR of roughly 7 to 11 cycles were a sample-barcoded 5' primer and a J-beta primer mix. In TCRdb, the 5' RACE reads were re-called with MiXCR into one record per CDR3 protein. The repertoire holds around 1,000,000 distinct CDR3 sequences, approximately 26% seen once, with approximately 0.7% in the top ten. These data were also reused for a study on T cells of mothers and their children.

The sample taken for sequencing was blood. These receptors were taken from a girl aged 2 to 10 in good health.

CDR3 nucleotide sequence: TGTGCCAGCAGCTTAGTAGGGACCCCAGATACGCAGTATTTT. This codes for CASSLVGTPDTQYF. The rearrangement joins TRBV11-3 to TRBJ2-3; D is tentatively TRBD1 or TRBD2 (5 bases each). V was trimmed by 1 base and J by 4 bases, leaving 9 bases between them. Germline lookup yields CDR1 SGHNT and CDR2 YENEEA. The CDR3 is 14 residues long.

The chain is built from TRBV7-9 and TRBJ2-7, with TRBD1 matching 8 bases. The CDR3 totals 12 residues. Germline CDR1 is SEHNR and CDR2 is FQNEAQ (reference sequence). Germline trimming cut 3 bases from V and 10 bases from J; bases unmatched to any gene: 5. This CDR3 reads CASSFQGAGQYF. The DNA of the CDR3 is TGTGCCAGCAGCTTTCAGGGGGCCGGTCAGTACTTC.

In its sample, this clonotype was seen a few times. J is TRBJ2-5 and V is TRBV5-5, with 7 bases matching TRBD1. CDR1 is SGHKS and CDR2 is YYEKEE in the germline V gene (reference sequence). The CDR3 covers 14 residues. The trim removed 1 base at V and 5 bases at J, leaving 5 bases unmatched. Written as DNA, the CDR3 is TGTGCCAGCAGCTTGACAGGGGCGCGGGAGACCCAGTACTTC. This encodes CASSLTGARETQYF.

The V gene is TRBV7-9, the J gene TRBJ2-5, with 9 bases lining up with TRBD2. The length of the CDR3 is 16 residues. Germline V gene sequence: CDR1 SEHNR, CDR2 FQNEAQ (reference sequence). The ends lost 3 bases at V and 3 bases at J; junction bases unmatched: 8. Here the CDR3 reads CASSFPSGGREETQYF. CDR3 coding DNA: TGTGCCAGCAGCTTTCCGAGCGGGGGGCGAGAAGAGACCCAGTACTTC.

A single count supports this clonotype. The gene calls are TRBV12-5 and TRBJ1-1; D unresolved. The CDR3 covers 16 residues. Germline values: CDR1 LGHNT, CDR2 FRNRAP. V lost 4 bases and J 0 bases, leaving 15 bases between the germline ends. The CDR3 region has the DNA TGTGCTAGTGGTTCGTCACCCGGAGCCATGAACACTGAAGCTTTCTTT. As protein: CASGSSPGAMNTEAFF.

V is TRBV6-5 and J is TRBJ2-2; D might be TRBD1 (7 bases). Trimming left V 2 bases short and J 10 bases short, with 11 bases between. Germline CDR1 and CDR2: MNHEY and SVGAGI. This CDR3 contains 13 residues. CDR3 amino acids: CASSYPGGLELFF. The CDR3 DNA follows: TGTGCCAGCAGTTACCCAGGGGGGTTGGAGCTGTTTTTT.

The rearrangement uses TRBV9 and TRBJ2-5, with 8 nucleotides matching TRBD2. J gave up 3 bases and V 4 bases, and 8 bases lay outside the gene matches. The CDR3 length is 15 residues. Looked up from germline, CDR1 is SGDLS and CDR2 is YYNGEE. The CDR3 sequence is CASSIAPGLEETQYF. In nucleotides, the CDR3 is TGTGCCAGCAGCATAGCTCCGGGACTAGAAGAGACCCAGTACTTC.

This clonotype was counted at least ten times. The rearrangement uses TRBV9 and TRBJ2-5; a weak D match, TRBD2 (7 bases). The germline V gene has CDR1 SGDLS and CDR2 YYNGEE. V lost 3 bases and J 4 bases, leaving 19 bases between the germline ends. The CDR3 has 16 residues. CDR3 coding DNA: TGTGCCAGCAGCGGAGGGGGGGGGGCCTGGTCAGAGACCCAGTACTTC. Its protein product is CASSGGGGAWSETQYF.

The table lists this clonotype with a few counts. J is TRBJ2-5 and V is TRBV7-9; D remains ambiguous. CDR1 and CDR2 (germline): SEHNR, FQNEAQ (reference sequence). This CDR3 contains 13 residues. V gave up 5 bases and J gave up 2 bases, with 9 bases separating them. CDR3 DNA: TGTGCCAGCAGCCCGCCGGAACAAGAGACCCAGTACTTC. Protein product: CASSPPEQETQYF.

The DNA of the CDR3 is TGTGCCACCAGCGGATGGGCAGGGAGCGACGAGCAGTACTTC. Its translation: CATSGWAGSDEQYF. The chain employs TRBV15 and TRBJ2-7; perhaps D is TRBD1 or TRBD2 (5 bases each). Trimming removed 5 bases at V and 5 bases at J, with 16 bases between. The CDR3 consists of 14 residues. The germline V gene encodes CDR1 LNHNV and CDR2 YYDKDF (reference sequence).

This clonotype was counted between two and nine times. The V gene is TRBV5-1, the J gene TRBJ2-4; D remains ambiguous. The CDR3 is 14 residues long. Between the trimmed V and J ends, which lost 2 bases and 8 bases, there was a span of 14 bases. Germline-derived CDR1 and CDR2 are SGHRS and YFSETQ. The CDR3 region has the DNA TGCGCCAGCAGCTTAGGCCCAGGTTCAGACATTCAGTACTTC. It is translated as CASSLGPGSDIQYF.

This clonotype has a count of ten or more. The rearrangement joins TRBV5-1 to TRBJ2-5; D call uncertain. The ends were cut back, 1 base at V and 2 bases at J, with 9 bases in the middle. The CDR3 is made up of 14 amino acids. Germline CDR1 reads SGHRS; CDR2 reads YFSETQ. The chain's CDR3 is CASSLSGLQETQYF. The CDR3 nucleotides read TGCGCCAGCAGCTTGTCGGGTCTGCAAGAGACCCAGTACTTC.

This clonotype was detected ten times or more. The CDR3 sequence is CASSLLAADTQYF. In DNA, the CDR3 is TGTGCCAGCAGCTTACTAGCCGCAGATACGCAGTATTTT. V is TRBV7-3 and J is TRBJ2-3; D may be TRBD2 (5 bases). The CDR3 runs to 13 residues. Between the trimmed V and J ends, which lost 2 bases and 4 bases, there was a span of 7 bases. Germline V gene lookup returns CDR1 SGHTA and CDR2 FQGTGA.

This chain links TRBV6-2 or TRBV6-3 with TRBJ2-1; TRBD2 is a possible D gene (6 bases). CDR3 size: 14 residues. V lost 2 bases and J lost 8, with 13 bases in between. Germline V lookup: CDR1 MNHEY, CDR2 SVGEGT. The CDR3: CASSYGTRRDEQFF. The CDR3 nucleotides read TGTGCCAGCAGTTACGGGACCCGGAGGGATGAGCAGTTCTTC.

This clonotype was seen only a few times. The chain employs TRBV11-2 and TRBJ2-1; weak D call: TRBD2 (6 bases). TRBJ2-5 explains the end of the DNA better; the J call may be wrong. The CDR3 runs to 15 residues. In germline, CDR1 is SGHAT, CDR2 FQNNGV. This chain's CDR3 is CASSPYGPGGETQYF. CDR3 in DNA: TGTGCCAGCAGCCCGTACGGTCCCGGAGGGGAGACCCAGTACTTC.

The sample holds a few counts of this clonotype. The J gene is TRBJ1-2, the V gene TRBV29-1; a weak D match, TRBD1 (6 bases). Trimming took 6 bases from V and 6 from J, leaving 20 bases between them. In germline, CDR1 is SQVTM, CDR2 ANQGSEA. This CDR3 has 14 amino acids. The CDR3 nucleotides read TGCAGCGTGTCAAAACAGGGACCTCCTAATGGCTACACCTTC. This gives the protein CSVSKQGPPNGYTF.

The chain employs TRBV10-2 and TRBJ2-2, with 8 bases aligning to TRBD1. Per germline, CDR1 WSHSY and CDR2 SAAADI. The junction had 6 bases not matched to a gene; V was cut back by 0 bases and J by 6 bases. This CDR3 is 16 amino acids long. The DNA of the CDR3 is TGCGCCAGCAGTGAGTCGTCCGGGACAGGTGCCGGGGAGCTGTTTTTT. Protein product: CASSESSGTGAGELFF.

The sample holds a few counts of this clonotype. The chain employs TRBV5-1 and TRBJ2-3; D call uncertain. Germline V gives CDR1 SGHRS, CDR2 YFSETQ. The CDR3 has 13 residues. Here the CDR3 DNA reads TGCACCACCCGACTGGACCACACAGATACGCAGTATTTT. Its protein product is CTTRLDHTDTQYF.